The 15 T cell receptor beta chains below come from one sample, sequenced in a study of blood T cell repertoires in COVID-19. Here immunoSEQ multiplex PCR was the method, and the copy in TCRdb shows in-frame clones only, minus some. The sample records about 36,000 clones, about 80% being singletons. The sequencing sample was made of peripheral blood. Source of these receptors: a man aged 55-75 years with active COVID-19.

The CDR3 protein is CASKQTGNQPQHF. Here the CDR3 DNA reads TGTGCCAGTAAGCAGACTGGCAATCAGCCCCAGCATTTT. The chain joins TRBV19 to TRBJ1-5; no reliable D call. CDR1 and CDR2 (germline): LNHDA, SQIVND (reference sequence). V was shortened by 7 bases and J by 2 bases, with 9 bases between the two germline ends. The CDR3 sequence is 13 residues long.

This chain joins TRBV12-3 or TRBV12-4 and TRBJ2-7; 10 bases are a match to TRBD1. The CDR3 totals 13 residues. Trimming at V came to 5 bases and at J to 6 bases, leaving 4 bases not matched to a gene. CDR3 nucleotide sequence: TGTGCCAGCAGTCCGAGGACAGGGGGCGAGCAGTACTTC. This gives the protein CASSPRTGGEQYF.

The rearrangement uses TRBV3-1 (or the pseudogene TRBV3-2) and TRBJ1-2; no reliable D call. Per germline, CDR1 LGHDT and CDR2 YNNKEL (reference sequence). Trimming removed 1 base at V and 3 bases at J, with 3 bases between. This CDR3 spans 12 amino acids. The CDR3 region has the DNA TGTGCCAGCAGCCAAGGAGACTATGGCTACACCTTC. It yields the protein CASSQGDYGYTF.

This clone was seen more than once but under ten times. An end of the junction does not agree with germline; a read error may underlie this. V gene TRBV9 combines with J gene TRBJ1-2, with D uncertain. The germline gives CDR1 SGDLS, CDR2 YYNGEE. The CDR3 has 11 residues. The CDR3 loop is CASSVGRSKAF. CDR3 in DNA: TGTGCCAGCAGCGTAGGCCGAAGCAAAGCCTTC.

The rearrangement uses TRBV2 and TRBJ2-5, with 7 nucleotides matching TRBD1. CDR3 length: 13 residues. V lost 5 bases, J lost 1 base, and 1 base stayed unmatched. In germline, CDR1 is SNHLY, CDR2 FYNNEI. CDR3: CASSRDSQETQYF. The CDR3 DNA follows: TGTGCCAGCAGTCGGGACAGCCAAGAGACCCAGTACTTC.

The V call is TRBV10-2, the J call TRBJ1-3; 7 bases are a match to TRBD1. CDR3 length: 14 residues. Looked up from germline, CDR1 is WSHSY and CDR2 is SAAADI. The V gene end was trimmed by 11 bases and the J gene end by 1 base; junction bases not matched to a gene: 8. The CDR3 nucleotides read TGCGCCGCGGCGCAGGGGGTTTCTGGAAACACCATATATTTT. Translation: CAAAQGVSGNTIYF.

The V and J genes are TRBV4-3 and TRBJ1-2; unclear D gene. V lost 0 bases and J lost 3, with 14 bases in between. There are 16 residues in the CDR3. The germline CDR1 and CDR2 sequences are LGHNA and YSLEER. The CDR3 reads CASSQELRSFDYGYTF. DNA for the CDR3: TGCGCCAGCAGCCAAGAGCTCCGCAGTTTCGACTATGGCTACACCTTC.

This chain uses TRBV28 with TRBJ2-5; D may be TRBD2 (5 bases). Germline assignment: CDR1 MDHEN and CDR2 SYDVKM. V gave up 3 bases and J gave up 5 bases, with 13 bases separating them. The CDR3 sequence is 14 residues long. CDR3 residues: CASSFLGSRETQYF. The CDR3 region has the DNA TGTGCCAGCAGTTTCTTGGGGAGCCGGGAGACCCAGTACTTC.

V and J are TRBV28 and TRBJ1-2; the D gene is possibly TRBD1 (6 bases). This CDR3 has 13 residues. V lost 6 bases to trimming and J lost 7 bases, with 15 bases between them. Germline V gene data show CDR1 as MDHEN and CDR2 as SYDVKM. CDR3 in amino acids: CASSPPGASGYTF. CDR3 DNA: TGTGCCAGCAGCCCACCAGGGGCGAGTGGCTACACCTTC.

The chain links TRBV9 to TRBJ2-3; D may be TRBD2 (6 bases). The CDR3 length is 13 residues. V was trimmed by 7 bases and J by 0 bases, leaving 9 bases between them. Looked up from germline, CDR1 is SGDLS and CDR2 is YYNGEE. The CDR3 is CASQSGSTDTQYF. Written as DNA, the CDR3 is TGTGCCAGCCAGAGCGGGAGCACAGATACGCAGTATTTT. Combining the CDR3 with reference TRBV9 and TRBJ2-3 gives the whole variable domain DSGVTQTPKHLITATGQRVTLRCSPRSGDLSVYWYQQSLDQGLQFLIQYYNGEERAKGNILERFSAQQFPDLHSELNLSSLELGDSALYFCASQSGSTDTQYFGPGTRLTVL.

The chain employs TRBV24-1 and TRBJ2-2; perhaps TRBD1 as D (5 bases). Per germline, CDR1 KGHDR and CDR2 SFDVKD. CDR3 length: 15 residues. The V end lost 4 bases, the J end lost 1 base, and 9 bases lay between the germline ends. In DNA form, the CDR3 reads TGTGCCACCAGTGACTCCACAGGGAACACCGGGGAGCTGTTTTTT. It is translated as CATSDSTGNTGELFF.

J is TRBJ1-1 and V is TRBV10-3; 9 positions agree with TRBD1. CDR3 length: 15 residues. The V gene's germline CDR1 is ENHRY and CDR2 SYGVKD. V dropped 5 bases and J dropped 1; count of bases not matched to a gene: 5. The CDR3 sequence: CAISPTGGSNTEAFF. In DNA form, the CDR3 reads TGTGCCATCAGTCCTACAGGGGGCTCGAACACTGAAGCTTTCTTT.

The chain carries TRBV7-3 and TRBJ2-1; maybe TRBD2 (6 bases). Germline V CDR1 and CDR2: SGHTA, FQGTGA. Trimming removed 3 bases from V and 2 bases from J, with 11 bases in between. This CDR3 is 15 amino acids long. The CDR3 loop is CASSFDRGTYNEQFF. As DNA, the CDR3 is TGTGCCAGCAGCTTCGATCGGGGGACCTACAATGAGCAGTTCTTC.

This chain joins TRBV4-1 and TRBJ1-6, with 7 nucleotides matching TRBD1. CDR3 length equals 15 residues. The V gene end was trimmed by 0 bases and the J gene end by 10 bases; junction bases not matched to a gene: 6. The germline gives CDR1 MGHRA, CDR2 YSYEKL. The DNA for the CDR3 is TGCGCCAGCAGCCAAGAACAACAGGGGTGGTCACCCCTCCACTTT. Protein: CASSQEQQGWSPLHF.

CDR3 in amino acids: CATSRGASGGQETQYF. The CDR3 nucleotides are TGTGCCACCAGCAGGGGGGCTAGCGGGGGTCAAGAGACCCAGTACTTC. The chain recombines TRBV15 with TRBJ2-5; 10 bases fit TRBD2. Trimming at V came to 3 bases and at J to 2 bases, leaving 6 bases not matched to a gene. This CDR3 spans 16 amino acids. Germline assignment: CDR1 LNHNV and CDR2 YYDKDF (reference sequence).